This T cell receptor beta chain was recovered during a study of memory CD4+ T cells and cytomegalovirus serostatus. Assay used: immunoSEQ multiplex PCR; TCRdb lists only in-frame clones, some missing. The sample records approximately 42,000 clones, around three quarters being singletons. The sort gate was single viable CD3+CD4+CD8-CD45RO+ cells for memory CD4+ T cells. The germline V gene encodes CDR1 SEHNR and CDR2 FQNEAQ (reference sequence). V lost 1 base to trimming and J lost 8 bases; unmatched junction nucleotides: 4. The CDR3 covers 14 residues. The TCR comes from an adult in good health and CMV-seronegative. The source material was memory CD4+ T cells from blood. This sequence joins TRBV7-9 and TRBJ2-5, with 10 positions matching TRBD1. In DNA, the CDR3 is TGTGCCAGCAGCTTAGGCGGGACAGGGGTTACCCAGTACTTC. It is translated as CASSLGGTGVTQYF.